This record looks at one T cell receptor (beta chain) sequence and its context. Its antigen is unidentified. The PCR had 60 Vbeta and 13 Jbeta primers. The assay was immunoSEQ multiplex PCR, and TCRdb's table has in-frame clones only and misses some. In the table there are 150,000 or so clones, around 75% of which are singletons. The data were obtained in a study of cytomegalovirus exposure and HLA in healthy donors. Across the whole study: Falling in the Caucasian-associated ancestry cluster were approximately 86% of about 400 genotyped donors. The study's findings and limits: The authors listed about 170 TCR beta chains as cytomegalovirus-associated.

The TCR sequence derives from a man aged 18 to 30 in good health and CMV-seropositive. Sequenced: PBMCs.

The chain's CDR3 is CSVERSSIRTGDGYTF. The CDR3 nucleotides read TGCAGCGTTGAACGATCCTCGATCAGGACAGGGGATGGCTACACCTTC. This chain uses TRBV29-1 with TRBJ1-2; 9 bases fit TRBD1. V lost 2 bases and J lost 6; bases outside the gene matches: 13. CDR3 size: 16 residues. Germline V gene sequence: CDR1 SQVTM, CDR2 ANQGSEA.